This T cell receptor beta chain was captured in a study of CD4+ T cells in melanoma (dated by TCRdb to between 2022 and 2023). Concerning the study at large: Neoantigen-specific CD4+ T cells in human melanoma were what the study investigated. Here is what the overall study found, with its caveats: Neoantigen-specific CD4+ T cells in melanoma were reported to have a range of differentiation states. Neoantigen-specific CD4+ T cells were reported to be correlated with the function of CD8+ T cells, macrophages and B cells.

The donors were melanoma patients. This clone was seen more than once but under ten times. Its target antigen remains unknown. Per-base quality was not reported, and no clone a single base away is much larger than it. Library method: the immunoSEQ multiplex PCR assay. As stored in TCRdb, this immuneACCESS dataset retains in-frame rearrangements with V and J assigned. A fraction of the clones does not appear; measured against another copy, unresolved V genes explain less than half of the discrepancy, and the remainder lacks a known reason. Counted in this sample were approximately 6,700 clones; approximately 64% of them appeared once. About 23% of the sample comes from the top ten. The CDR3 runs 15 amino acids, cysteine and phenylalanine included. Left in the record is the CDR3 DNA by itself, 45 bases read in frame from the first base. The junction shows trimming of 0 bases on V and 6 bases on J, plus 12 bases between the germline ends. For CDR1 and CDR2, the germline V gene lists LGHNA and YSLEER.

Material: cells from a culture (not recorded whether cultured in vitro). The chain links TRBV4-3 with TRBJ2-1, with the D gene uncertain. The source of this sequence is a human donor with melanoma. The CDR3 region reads CASSQDLGLRNEQFF. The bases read TGCGCCAGCAGCCAAGATTTGGGGTTGCGCAATGAGCAGTTCTTC.